Reported below is one T cell receptor beta chain. Antigen: not known. Sequenced by immunoSEQ multiplex PCR; TCRdb stores in-frame clones only, minus some. The data show more than 65,000 clones, over 65% seen once. The sample belongs to a study of T cell responses to AZD1222 COVID-19 vaccine. Study findings and constraints: Nearly half of the spike-specific TCRs reportedly recognize variant regions that carry no mutations. Seropositive at baseline were only a handful of AZD1222 recipients.

The trim removed 6 bases at V and 8 bases at J, leaving 7 bases unmatched. The CDR3 has 13 amino acids. The germline V gene has CDR1 WNHNN and CDR2 SYGVQD (reference sequence). This receptor was obtained from an adult who received the AZD1222 COVID-19 vaccine. The sequences come from peripheral blood, collected 28 days after the second AZD1222 dose. V is TRBV10-1 and J is TRBJ1-2, with 9 bases matching TRBD1. As DNA, the CDR3 is TGCGCCAGCAGACTCGACAGGGGGGAAGGCTACACCTTC. Translated, it gives CASRLDRGEGYTF.